The 28 T cell receptor beta chains below were found in one sample sequenced in a study of vaccination effects on CD4 cells after COVID-19. These receptors have no known antigen. TCRdb's copy holds only in-frame clones and misses some; the assay was immunoSEQ multiplex PCR. The sample contains around 71,000 clones, 65% to 85% of which appear only once. Antigen-specific CD4+ T cells were first expanded with viral peptide pools by the ViraFEST assay and only then sequenced. Once cultured for approximately 10 days, the cells underwent separation to obtain CD4+ T cells. None of the vaccinated had previously contracted SARS-CoV-2, and their nucleocapsid antibodies tested negative. The input for sequencing was CD4+ T cells from PBMCs cultured with HCoV-OC43 spike peptides, taken before COVID-19 vaccination. This sample's subset: HCoV-OC43 spike overlapping peptide pool stimulation. The receptors derive from a human donor who received a COVID-19 vaccine.

This clone was seen a few times. The chain employs TRBV5-1 and TRBJ1-5; no definite D call. This CDR3 comprises 13 residues. The germline V and J ends were trimmed by 0 bases and 6 bases, with 7 bases remaining between them. Germline lookup yields CDR1 SGHRS and CDR2 YFSETQ. The CDR3 nucleotides are TGCGCCAGCAGCTTGGACTCGTCTCAGCCCCAGCATTTT. Encoded protein: CASSLDSSQPQHF.

Here the CDR3 reads CSVEGSGGDTQYF. The CDR3 region has the DNA TGCAGCGTTGAGGGTAGCGGGGGAGATACGCAGTATTTT. V gene TRBV29-1 combines with J gene TRBJ2-3; 9 bases fit TRBD2. The CDR3 extends over 13 amino acids. Trimming took 3 bases from V and 5 from J; bases not matched to a gene: 3. CDR1 SQVTM and CDR2 ANQGSEA come from the germline V gene.

V gene TRBV5-4 combines with J gene TRBJ2-3; D perhaps matches TRBD2 (5 bases). The germline V gene has CDR1 SGHNT and CDR2 YYREEE (reference sequence). This CDR3 is built from 12 residues. V shed 4 bases and J shed 11 bases, with 14 bases lying between them. CDR3 protein: CASSGTYEGQYF. In DNA form, the CDR3 reads TGTGCCAGCAGCGGAACTTACGAGGGGCAGTATTTT.

This chain links TRBV6-6 with TRBJ2-7; 10 nucleotides match TRBD1. With 2 bases clipped from V and 4 bases from J, the junction kept 2 bases outside the gene matches. Germline CDR1 MNHNY, CDR2 SVGAGI (reference sequence). The CDR3 is made up of 14 amino acids. CDR3 loop: CASSYRGQGYEQYV. The DNA of the CDR3 is TGTGCCAGCAGTTACCGGGGACAGGGGTACGAGCAGTACGTC.

The J gene is TRBJ1-4, the V gene TRBV28; D is unresolved. Germline values: CDR1 MDHEN, CDR2 SYDVKM. The CDR3 extends over 15 amino acids. Trimming stripped 6 bases from V and 6 bases from J, with 17 bases between. Written as DNA, the CDR3 is TGTGCCAGCAGGCCCCGGGGAGAGAGGGATGAAAAACTGTTTTTT. The encoded protein is CASRPRGERDEKLFF.

The rearrangement uses TRBV5-1 and TRBJ1-2, with D perhaps matching TRBD1 (6 bases). The CDR3 runs 13 residues. V lost 3 bases, J lost 8 bases, and 14 bases lay in between. Per germline, CDR1 SGHRS and CDR2 YFSETQ. CDR3 loop: CASSSEGGRGYTF. The CDR3 coding sequence is TGCGCCAGCAGCTCCGAAGGGGGACGGGGCTACACCTTC. Using reference TRBV5-1 and TRBJ1-2 for the parts outside the CDR3, the full variable domain is KAGVTQTPRYLIKTRGQQVTLSCSPISGHRSVSWYQQTPGQGLQFLFEYFSETQRNKGNFPGRFSGRQFSNSRSEMNVSTLELGDSALYLCASSSEGGRGYTFGSGTRLTVV.

The chain recombines TRBV2 with TRBJ2-5; 7 bases line up with TRBD1. Germline V lookup: CDR1 SNHLY, CDR2 FYNNEI. The CDR3 is made up of 14 amino acids. With V trimmed by 6 bases and J by 1 base, 5 bases remained unmatched. The CDR3 reads CASRLTGVQETQYF. CDR3 coding DNA: TGTGCCAGCAGGTTAACAGGGGTCCAAGAGACCCAGTACTTC.

The gene calls are TRBV5-1 and TRBJ1-4; D might be TRBD1 (6 bases). The germline V gene has CDR1 SGHRS and CDR2 YFSETQ. Trimming pared 4 bases from V and 0 bases from J, leaving 10 bases between. The CDR3 is made up of 15 amino acids. In nucleotides, the CDR3 is TGCGCCAGCAGCCTAGGGACAACAACTAATGAAAAACTGTTTTTT. Translated: CASSLGTTTNEKLFF.

The chain recombines TRBV4-1 with TRBJ1-2; D not certain. Looked up from germline, CDR1 is MGHRA and CDR2 is YSYEKL. The CDR3 spans 13 residues. V was pared by 0 bases and J by 7 bases, with 9 bases between. DNA of the CDR3: TGCGCCAGCAGCCAAGAAGGAGGCCGTGGCTACACCTTC. Encoded protein: CASSQEGGRGYTF.

The V call is TRBV4-1, the J call TRBJ2-5; 10 bases match TRBD1. CDR1 and CDR2 from the germline V gene are MGHRA and YSYEKL. V lost 6 bases, J lost 5 bases, and 6 bases stayed unmatched. CDR3 size: 14 residues. For the CDR3, the DNA is TGCGCCAGCAGAGGGACAGGGGCCGTGGAGACCCAGTACTTC. Translated, it gives CASRGTGAVETQYF.

The chain carries TRBV7-6 and TRBJ2-3; 8 nucleotides agree with TRBD1. V trimming: 4 bases; J trimming: 2 bases; junction bases outside the gene matches: 17. Germline CDR1 reads SGHVS; CDR2 reads FNYEAQ. CDR3 length: 19 residues. The CDR3 DNA sequence: TGTGCCAGCAGCTCCCCCCGGCTGGCCGGGACAGGATTCACAGATACGCAGTATTTT. Translating gives CASSSPRLAGTGFTDTQYF.

The chain has TRBV5-1 and TRBJ2-2; TRBD2 might be the D (6 bases). CDR3 length: 15 amino acids. Trimming cost V 4 bases and J 3 bases, with 13 bases left between them. Germline V gene lookup returns CDR1 SGHRS and CDR2 YFSETQ. For the CDR3, the DNA is TGCGCCAGCAGCCCCGCTAGCGCGCACACCGGGGAGCTGTTTTTT. Translation: CASSPASAHTGELFF.

J is TRBJ2-5 and V is TRBV4-2; D possibly corresponds to TRBD1 (6 bases). The CDR3 runs 13 residues. Germline loops: CDR1 LGHNA, CDR2 YNFKEQ. V was pared by 6 bases and J by 1 base, with 9 bases between. The CDR3 protein is CASSAGAQETQYF. In DNA form, the CDR3 reads TGTGCCAGCAGTGCAGGGGCCCAAGAGACCCAGTACTTC.

This clone has only a few counts. This chain joins TRBV7-9 and TRBJ2-5; D may correspond to TRBD1 or TRBD2 (6 bases each). Trimming shortened V by 7 bases and J by 5 bases, and 17 bases separated the two germline ends. This CDR3 has 14 residues. Germline CDR1 is SEHNR and CDR2 is FQNEAQ (reference sequence). CDR3 in amino acids: CASTRRGAGETQYF. Written as DNA, the CDR3 is TGTGCCAGCACGCGAAGGGGGGCGGGGGAGACCCAGTACTTC.

The chain is built from TRBV6-5 and TRBJ1-2, with TRBD1 as a possible D gene (5 bases). The CDR3 runs to 13 residues. The germline V and J ends were trimmed by 1 base and 6 bases, with 9 bases remaining between them. Germline CDR1 is MNHEY and CDR2 is SVGAGI. CDR3 bases: TGTGCCAGCAGTTACTTGGGGGGGGATGGCTACACCTTC. Amino acid sequence: CASSYLGGDGYTF.

The chain uses TRBV2 and TRBJ1-2, with D possibly being TRBD1 (6 bases). Germline lookup yields CDR1 SNHLY and CDR2 FYNNEI. V lost 8 bases, J lost 4 bases, and 23 bases lay in between. The CDR3 length is 16 residues. The CDR3 sequence: CASALGPRGASYGYTF. The CDR3 DNA reads TGTGCCAGCGCCCTCGGACCCCGGGGGGCTTCCTATGGCTACACCTTC.

J is TRBJ1-2 and V is TRBV7-2; no clear D. The CDR3 length is 13 residues. Germline CDR1 and CDR2: SGHTA and FQGNSA. Trimming pared 5 bases from V and 3 bases from J, leaving 10 bases between. The CDR3 DNA sequence: TGTGCCAGCAGCCAGAGGACGGACTATGGCTACACCTTC. Protein sequence: CASSQRTDYGYTF.

This chain links TRBV9 with TRBJ1-1; no clear D gene. Trimming cost V 3 bases and J 2 bases, with 14 bases left between them. This CDR3 contains 15 residues. Germline V gene lookup returns CDR1 SGDLS and CDR2 YYNGEE. CDR3 sequence reads: CASSALTAVNTEAFF. The CDR3 bases are TGTGCCAGCAGCGCTCTGACGGCGGTTAACACTGAAGCTTTCTTT.

The chain joins TRBV6-4 to TRBJ1-2, with TRBD1 identical over 11 bases. The CDR3 totals 14 residues. Germline V gene data show CDR1 as MRHNA and CDR2 as SNTAGT. V lost 4 bases, J lost 7 bases, and 5 bases stayed unmatched. Written as DNA, the CDR3 is TGTGCCAGCAGTGCCGGGACAGGGGGGTTTGGCTACACCTTC. This sequence encodes CASSAGTGGFGYTF.

The chain couples TRBV28 to TRBJ2-5, with D tentatively TRBD1 (5 bases). Germline V gives CDR1 MDHEN, CDR2 SYDVKM. CDR3 length equals 14 residues. Trimming stripped 2 bases from V and 2 bases from J, with 9 bases between. Here the CDR3 DNA reads TGTGCCAGCAGTTTAGCAGGGCTACAAGAGACCCAGTACTTC. Amino acids: CASSLAGLQETQYF.

J is TRBJ1-3 and V is TRBV4-3; tentatively, D is TRBD1 (6 bases). V lost 4 bases, J lost 7 bases, and 11 bases lay in between. The CDR3 covers 13 residues. Germline assignment: CDR1 LGHNA and CDR2 YSLEER. The DNA for the CDR3 is TGCGCCAGCAGCCGACAGGACAGCAACACCATATATTTT. This codes for CASSRQDSNTIYF.

V gene TRBV5-1 combines with J gene TRBJ2-3; 7 bases fit TRBD2. V shed 4 bases, J shed 0 bases, and the junction held 8 bases outside the gene matches. This CDR3 region has 16 residues. Germline V gives CDR1 SGHRS, CDR2 YFSETQ. DNA of the CDR3: TGCGCCAGCAGCCCCACCGGGGGGACTAGCACAGATACGCAGTATTTT. Amino acids: CASSPTGGTSTDTQYF.

The V and J genes are TRBV5-1 and TRBJ1-3; D remains ambiguous. Germline CDR1 reads SGHRS; CDR2 reads YFSETQ. CDR3 length: 14 amino acids. The germline V and J ends were trimmed by 1 base and 2 bases, with 7 bases remaining between them. The CDR3 loop reads CASSLRGAGNTIYF. As DNA, the CDR3 is TGCGCCAGCAGCTTGCGCGGGGCTGGAAACACCATATATTTT.

The chain recombines TRBV28 with TRBJ1-2, with TRBD1 as a possible D gene (5 bases). Germline values: CDR1 MDHEN, CDR2 SYDVKM. The CDR3 extends over 12 amino acids. The V end lost 3 bases, the J end lost 8 bases, and 10 bases lay between the germline ends. CDR3 DNA sequence: TGTGCCAGCAGTTTGGGGCAGGGCGGCTACACCTTC. Translation gives CASSLGQGGYTF.

This clone was observed a few times. The chain uses TRBV5-1 and TRBJ2-1; D is unclear. Between the trimmed V and J ends, which lost 2 bases and 9 bases, there was a span of 9 bases. The germline gives CDR1 SGHRS, CDR2 YFSETQ. The CDR3 is 12 amino acids. The CDR3 reads CASSLLSREQFF. As DNA, the CDR3 is TGCGCCAGCAGCTTACTGAGTCGTGAGCAGTTCTTC.

The rearrangement joins TRBV6-5 to TRBJ1-3; D gene uncertain. The V gene lost 5 bases and the J gene lost 0 bases, with 11 bases spanning the gap. Germline CDR1 reads MNHEY; CDR2 reads SVGAGI. This CDR3 is 15 amino acids long. CDR3 amino acids: CASSRQVNSGNTIYF. The CDR3 DNA sequence: TGTGCCAGCAGTCGTCAGGTTAACTCTGGAAACACCATATATTTT.

This clone was counted a few times. V usage is TRBV19 and J usage is TRBJ2-1; no clear D gene. Germline assignment: CDR1 LNHDA and CDR2 SQIVND (reference sequence). This CDR3 is built from 13 residues. Trimming left V 11 bases short and J 0 bases short, with 11 bases between. CDR3: CASGPSSYNEQFF. As DNA, the CDR3 is TGTGCCTCCGGACCGAGCTCCTACAATGAGCAGTTCTTC.

V gene TRBV2 combines with J gene TRBJ1-4, with 8 nucleotides matching TRBD1. J gave up 5 bases and V 7 bases, and 3 bases lay outside the gene matches. CDR1 and CDR2 (germline): SNHLY, FYNNEI. There are 13 residues in the CDR3. CDR3: CASTGGWNEKLFF. CDR3 DNA sequence: TGTGCCAGCACAGGGGGCTGGAATGAAAAACTGTTTTTT.